This T cell receptor beta chain was captured in a study of regulatory T cells in long-lasting Graves disease. The CDR3 has 15 amino acids. Trimming shortened V by 2 bases and J by 4 bases, and 14 bases separated the two germline ends. Germline V lookup: CDR1 MNHNS, CDR2 SASEGT. Through Arm-PCR of CDR3 regions and iRepertoire HTBI primers, TCR beta libraries were built. TCRdb reprocessed the multiplex PCR reads via MiXCR and lists one record per CDR3 protein. The repertoire consists of 350,000 to 450,000 distinct CDR3 sequences, with 14% to 15% occurring once and the leading ten covering 16%. As for time point: newly diagnosed GD, antithyroid drugs for less than 3 months. The TCR library was made from RNA that had been extracted from PBMCs in TRIzol. These sequences were also reported in another study, on T cells in Graves' hyperthyroidism and ophthalmopathy.

The rearrangement joins TRBV6-1 to TRBJ1-2; D remains unclear. This TCR was recovered from a woman aged 25 to 45 with Graves disease. The specimen was peripheral blood mononuclear cells (PBMCs), collected at new diagnosis, from a patient treated with antithyroid drugs. CDR3 region: CASSEPAGARYGYTF. The CDR3 DNA sequence: TGTGCCAGCAGTGAACCGGCAGGCGCTCGCTATGGCTACACCTTC.